The source of this T cell receptor beta chain is a study of blood T cell repertoires in COVID-19. About the research overall: Collection of acute and convalescent COVID-19 samples took place in the United States, Italy and Spain. Sample material is recorded as cDNA or gDNA derived from T cells, B-cell-depleted T cells, or PBMCs.

In the original processing: Reference gene primer amplification yielded estimated nucleated cell counts. The data were produced by immunoSEQ multiplex PCR, yet TCRdb's version contains in-frame clones alone and is incomplete. V and J calls and clone size are copied from that table; D and trimming were computed from the DNA. The table lists roughly 100,000 clones, less than 85% of them singletons. The germline V gene encodes CDR1 MNHEY and CDR2 SMNVEV (reference sequence). This CDR3 comprises 17 residues. V lost 3 bases and J lost 1; bases outside the gene matches: 11. The sequence was obtained from a woman in her 70s with active or convalescent COVID-19. Sequenced input: peripheral blood. The chain is built from TRBV27 and TRBJ1-1, with 7 bases matching TRBD1. For the CDR3, the DNA is TGTGCCAGCAGTTTGCTCCTCCCGACAGGGTCGAACACTGAAGCTTTCTTT. This codes for CASSLLLPTGSNTEAFF.